This TCR beta chain was recovered during a study of OX40 agonist ivuxolimab in advanced cancers. Study-wide context: Dose-escalation patients suffered from hepatocellular carcinoma, melanoma, renal cell or head and neck cancer. Males comprised 82.7% of the group, whose mean age was about 62 years (range about 20 to 79).

About this clone itself: As yet, its antigen is unknown.

Systemic immunosuppression or a history of autoimmune disease excluded patients. The protocol was immunoSEQ multiplex PCR, while the TCRdb copy is restricted to in-frame clones and leaves out a portion. The sample lists 69,000 or so clones, around 84% occurring once. The CDR3 consists of 13 residues. Per germline, CDR1 SGHVS and CDR2 FQNEAQ. Losses at the gene ends were 7 bases for V and 5 bases for J; bases not matched to a gene: 6. Study conclusions and caveats: There were also nonresponders showing low normalized T-cell clonal expansion.

The sample in question was CD4+ or CD8+ T cells sorted from blood, obtained in a trial of the OX40 agonist ivuxolimab. The TCR comes from an adult with an advanced solid tumor such as melanoma, head and neck, liver or kidney cancer. This chain links TRBV7-8 with TRBJ2-5; 8 nucleotides align to TRBD2. The CDR3 DNA is TGTGCCAGCACCCGTCGGGAGGGGGAGACCCAGTACTTC. Its protein is CASTRREGETQYF.